This TCR beta chain stems from a study of Graves' ophthalmopathy and Graves' hyperthyroidism. CDR3 length: 13 amino acids. Germline loops: CDR1 SGHVS, CDR2 FNYEAQ. Broader study findings: A model built from 13 signatures distinguished ophthalmopathy from stable hyperthyroidism with approximately 88% sensitivity and less than 83% specificity.

The authors amplified TCR beta CDR3 regions, and they did so from RNA transcripts for repertoire sequencing. HTBI primers were employed in first-round RT-PCR, then a second-round multiplex PCR followed. TCRdb ran MiXCR on the multiplex PCR reads and lists one entry per CDR3 protein. The table has approximately 500,000 distinct CDR3 sequences, over 13% seen once. A remark on this clonotype: What it recognizes is unknown. This may come from a read error, since a much larger clone is one base off.

The chain recombines TRBV7-6 with TRBJ2-7, with D possibly being TRBD1 (6 bases). The sample was blood. This sequence was found in a woman between 25 and 40 years old with Graves' ophthalmopathy. The DNA for the CDR3 is TGTGTCAGCAGCTTAGTATTCGACAGGGAGCAGTACTTC. Translation gives CVSSLVFDREQYF.